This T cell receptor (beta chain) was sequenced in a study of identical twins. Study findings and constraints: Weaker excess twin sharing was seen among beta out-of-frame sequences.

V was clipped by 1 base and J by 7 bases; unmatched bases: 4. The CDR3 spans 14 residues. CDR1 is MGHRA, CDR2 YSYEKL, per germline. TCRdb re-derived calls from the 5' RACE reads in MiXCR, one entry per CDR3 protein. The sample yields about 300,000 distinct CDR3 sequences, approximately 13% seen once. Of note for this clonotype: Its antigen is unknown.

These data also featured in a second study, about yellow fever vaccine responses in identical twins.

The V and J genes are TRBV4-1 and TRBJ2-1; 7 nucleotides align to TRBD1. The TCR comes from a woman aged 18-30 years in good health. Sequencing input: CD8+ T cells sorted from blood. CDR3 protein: CASSQGQGDNEQFF. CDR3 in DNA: TGCGCCAGCAGCCAAGGGCAGGGGGATAATGAGCAGTTCTTC.